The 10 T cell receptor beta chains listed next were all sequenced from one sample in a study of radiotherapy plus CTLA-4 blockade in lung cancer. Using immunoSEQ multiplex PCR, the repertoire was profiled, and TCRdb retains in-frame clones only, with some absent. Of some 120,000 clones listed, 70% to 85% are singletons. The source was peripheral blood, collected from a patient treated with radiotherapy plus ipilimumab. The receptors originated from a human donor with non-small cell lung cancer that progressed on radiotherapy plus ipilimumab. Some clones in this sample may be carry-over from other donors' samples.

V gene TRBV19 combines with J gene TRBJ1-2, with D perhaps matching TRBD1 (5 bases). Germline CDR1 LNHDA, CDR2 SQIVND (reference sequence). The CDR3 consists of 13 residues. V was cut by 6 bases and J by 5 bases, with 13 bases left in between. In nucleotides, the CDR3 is TGTGCCAGTAGATTGGGGACGGCGTATGGCTACACCTTC. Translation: CASRLGTAYGYTF.

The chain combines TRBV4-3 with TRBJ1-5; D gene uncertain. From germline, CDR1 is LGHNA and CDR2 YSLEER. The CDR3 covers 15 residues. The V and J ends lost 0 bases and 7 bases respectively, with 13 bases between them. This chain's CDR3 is CASSQDWASGQPQHF. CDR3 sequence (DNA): TGCGCCAGCAGCCAAGATTGGGCGTCAGGACAGCCCCAGCATTTT.

CDR3 in DNA: TGTGCCAGCAGCTTGGCGGGGCCTGGGGCCAACGTCCTGACTTTC. Translated, it gives CASSLAGPGANVLTF. The chain links TRBV5-5 to TRBJ2-6; D is possibly TRBD1 or TRBD2 (5 bases each). The V and J ends lost 0 bases and 2 bases respectively, with 6 bases between them. In germline, CDR1 is SGHKS, CDR2 YYEKEE (reference sequence). The CDR3 spans 15 residues.

The DNA of the CDR3 is TGTGCCAGCACGGGCCGACGGTACCCACCCCTCCACTTT. Translating it yields CASTGRRYPPLHF. The chain recombines TRBV28 with TRBJ1-6; unclear D gene. CDR1 MDHEN and CDR2 SYDVKM come from the germline V gene. This CDR3 is 13 amino acids long. V lost 7 bases, J lost 11 bases, and 15 bases lay in between.

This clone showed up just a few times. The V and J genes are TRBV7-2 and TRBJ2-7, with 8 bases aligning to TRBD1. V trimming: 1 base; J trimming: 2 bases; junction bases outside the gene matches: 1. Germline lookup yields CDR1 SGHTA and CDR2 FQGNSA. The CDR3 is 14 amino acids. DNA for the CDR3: TGTGCCAGCAGCTTAGTACAGGGGGCCTACGAGCAGTACTTC. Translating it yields CASSLVQGAYEQYF.

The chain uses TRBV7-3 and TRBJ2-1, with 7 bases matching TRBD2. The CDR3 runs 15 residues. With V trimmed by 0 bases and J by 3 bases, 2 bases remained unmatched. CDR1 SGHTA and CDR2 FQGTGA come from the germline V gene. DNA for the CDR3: TGTGCCAGCAGCTTAACGCGGGAGAGCTACAATGAGCAGTTCTTC. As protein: CASSLTRESYNEQFF.

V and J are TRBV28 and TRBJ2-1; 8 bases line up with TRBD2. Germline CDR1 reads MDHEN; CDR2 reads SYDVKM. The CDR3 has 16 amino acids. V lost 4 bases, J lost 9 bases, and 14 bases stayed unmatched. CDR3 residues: CASSSASGPPRIEQFF. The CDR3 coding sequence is TGTGCCAGCAGTTCGGCTAGCGGGCCCCCACGCATTGAGCAGTTCTTC.

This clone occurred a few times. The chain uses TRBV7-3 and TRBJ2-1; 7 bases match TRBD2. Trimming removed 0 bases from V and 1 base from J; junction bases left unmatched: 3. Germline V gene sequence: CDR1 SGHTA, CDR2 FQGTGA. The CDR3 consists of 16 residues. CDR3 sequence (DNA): TGTGCCAGCAGCTTAACGAGCGGGGCGTCCTACAATGAGCAGTTCTTC. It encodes CASSLTSGASYNEQFF.

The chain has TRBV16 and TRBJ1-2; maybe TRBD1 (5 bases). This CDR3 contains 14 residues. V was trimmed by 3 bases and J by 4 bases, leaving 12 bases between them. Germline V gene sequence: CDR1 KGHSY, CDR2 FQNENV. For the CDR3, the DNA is TGTGCCAGCAGCCAGGGGCAGCTCACCTATGGCTACACCTTC. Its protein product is CASSQGQLTYGYTF. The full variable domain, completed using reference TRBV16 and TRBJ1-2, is GEEVAQTPKHLVRGEGQKAKLYCAPIKGHSYVFWYQQVLKNEFKFLISFQNENVFDETGMPKERFSAKCLPNSPCSLEIQATKLEDSAVYFCASSQGQLTYGYTFGSGTRLTVV.

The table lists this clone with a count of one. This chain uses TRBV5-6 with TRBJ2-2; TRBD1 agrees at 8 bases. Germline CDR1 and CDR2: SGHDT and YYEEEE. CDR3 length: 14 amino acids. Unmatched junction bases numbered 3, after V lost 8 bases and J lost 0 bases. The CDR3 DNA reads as TGTGCCAGTATACAGGGGGCGAACACCGGGGAGCTGTTTTTT. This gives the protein CASIQGANTGELFF.